This T cell receptor beta chain was recorded in a study of blood T cell repertoires in COVID-19. Seattle patients were enrolled during active infection and followed longitudinally. V gave up 6 bases and J gave up 9 bases, with 15 bases separating them. Per the germline V gene, CDR1 is DFQATT and CDR2 is SNEGSKA (reference sequence). CDR3 length equals 11 residues. TCRdb's table, derived via immunoSEQ multiplex PCR, lists solely in-frame clones and lacks some. The sample records some 450,000 clones, approximately 90% being singletons. Sequenced input: peripheral blood. The TCR originated in a man between 18 and 35 years old with COVID-19, enrolled during active disease. The chain links TRBV20-1 to TRBJ2-7; D is perhaps TRBD2 (6 bases). The CDR3 region is CSADLRRGQYF. The CDR3 DNA reads TGCAGTGCCGACCTCCGGAGGGGGCAGTACTTC.